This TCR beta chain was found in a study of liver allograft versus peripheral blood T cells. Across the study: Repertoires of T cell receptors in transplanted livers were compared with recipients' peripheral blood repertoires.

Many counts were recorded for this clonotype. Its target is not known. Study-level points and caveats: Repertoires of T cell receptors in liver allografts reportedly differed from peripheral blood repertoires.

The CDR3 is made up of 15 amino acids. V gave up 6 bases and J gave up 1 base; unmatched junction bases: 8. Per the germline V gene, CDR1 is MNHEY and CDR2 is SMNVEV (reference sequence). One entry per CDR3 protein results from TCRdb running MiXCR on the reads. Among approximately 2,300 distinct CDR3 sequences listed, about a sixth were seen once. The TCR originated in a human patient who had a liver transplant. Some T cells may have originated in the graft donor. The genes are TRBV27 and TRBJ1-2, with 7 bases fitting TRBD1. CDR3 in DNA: TGTGCCAGCAGGGGGAGACAGGGAAATAACTATGGCTACACCTTC. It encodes CASRGRQGNNYGYTF.